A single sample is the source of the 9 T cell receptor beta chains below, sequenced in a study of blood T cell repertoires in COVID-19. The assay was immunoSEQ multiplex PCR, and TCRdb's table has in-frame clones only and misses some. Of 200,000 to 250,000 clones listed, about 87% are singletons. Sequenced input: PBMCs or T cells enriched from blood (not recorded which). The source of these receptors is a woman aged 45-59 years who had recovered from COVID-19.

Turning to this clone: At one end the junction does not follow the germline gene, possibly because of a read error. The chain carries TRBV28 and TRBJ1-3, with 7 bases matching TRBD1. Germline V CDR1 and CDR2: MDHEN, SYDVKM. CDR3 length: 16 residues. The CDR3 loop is CASSGPRQGFGYTIYF. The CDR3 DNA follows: TGTGCCAGCAGTGGACCGCGACAGGGTTTTGGATACACCATATATTTT.

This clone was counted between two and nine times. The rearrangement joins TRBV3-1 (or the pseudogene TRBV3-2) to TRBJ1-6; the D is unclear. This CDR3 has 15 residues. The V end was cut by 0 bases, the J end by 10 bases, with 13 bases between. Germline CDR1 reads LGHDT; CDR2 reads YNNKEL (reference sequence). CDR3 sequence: CASSQDMQVGSPLHF. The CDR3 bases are TGTGCCAGCAGCCAAGATATGCAGGTTGGATCACCCCTCCACTTT.

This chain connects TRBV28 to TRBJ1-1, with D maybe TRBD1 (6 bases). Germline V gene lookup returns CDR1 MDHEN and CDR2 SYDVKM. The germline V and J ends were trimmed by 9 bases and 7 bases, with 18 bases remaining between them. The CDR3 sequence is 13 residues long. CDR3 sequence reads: CASLEGGGFEAFF. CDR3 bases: TGTGCCAGTCTCGAGGGAGGGGGTTTTGAAGCTTTCTTT.

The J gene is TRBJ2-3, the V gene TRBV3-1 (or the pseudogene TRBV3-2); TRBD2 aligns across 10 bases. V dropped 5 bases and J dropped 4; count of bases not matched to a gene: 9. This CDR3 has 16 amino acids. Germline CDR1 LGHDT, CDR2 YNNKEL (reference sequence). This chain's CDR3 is CASSTRTSGNPDTQYF. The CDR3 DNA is TGTGCCAGCAGCACCCGGACTAGCGGTAATCCAGATACGCAGTATTTT.

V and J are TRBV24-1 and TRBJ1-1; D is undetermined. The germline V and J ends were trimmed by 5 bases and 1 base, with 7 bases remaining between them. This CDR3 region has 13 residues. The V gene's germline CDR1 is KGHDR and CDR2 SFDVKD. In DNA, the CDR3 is TGTGCCACCAGTGCGGCGGGGAACACTGAAGCTTTCTTT. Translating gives CATSAAGNTEAFF.

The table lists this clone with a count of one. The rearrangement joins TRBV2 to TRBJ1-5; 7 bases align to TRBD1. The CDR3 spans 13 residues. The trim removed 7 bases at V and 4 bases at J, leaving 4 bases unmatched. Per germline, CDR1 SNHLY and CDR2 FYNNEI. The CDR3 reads CASMGTVNQPQHF. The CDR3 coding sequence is TGTGCCAGCATGGGGACAGTTAATCAGCCCCAGCATTTT.

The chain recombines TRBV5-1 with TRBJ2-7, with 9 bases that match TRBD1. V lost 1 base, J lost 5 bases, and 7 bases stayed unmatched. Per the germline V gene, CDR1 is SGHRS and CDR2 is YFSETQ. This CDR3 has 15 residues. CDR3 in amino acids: CASSLMGRTGDEQYF. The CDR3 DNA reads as TGCGCCAGCAGCTTGATGGGACGGACAGGGGACGAGCAGTACTTC.

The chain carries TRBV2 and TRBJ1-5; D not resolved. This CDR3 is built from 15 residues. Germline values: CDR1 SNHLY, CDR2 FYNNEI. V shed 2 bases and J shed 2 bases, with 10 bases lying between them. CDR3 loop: CASSELTSGNQPQHF. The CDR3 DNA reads TGTGCCAGCAGTGAACTCACCTCGGGCAATCAGCCCCAGCATTTT.

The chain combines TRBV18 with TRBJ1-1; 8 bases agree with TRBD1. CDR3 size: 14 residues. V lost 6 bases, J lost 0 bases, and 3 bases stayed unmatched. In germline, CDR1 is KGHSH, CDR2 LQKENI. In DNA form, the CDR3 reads TGTGCCAGCTCCTGGGACAGGATGAACACTGAAGCTTTCTTT. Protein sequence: CASSWDRMNTEAFF.